This T cell receptor (beta chain) stems from a study of blood T cell repertoires in COVID-19. Study context: Collection of acute and convalescent COVID-19 samples took place in the United States, Italy and Spain.

The repertoire was sequenced with immunoSEQ multiplex PCR; TCRdb's copy has only in-frame clones and lacks some. The sample lists roughly 230,000 clones, 70% to 85% occurring once. The sample holds one count of this clone. J lost 9 bases, V lost 1 base, and 4 bases had no gene match. Germline V lookup: CDR1 SGHVS, CDR2 FNYEAQ. The CDR3 runs to 14 residues. The specimen was PBMCs or T cells enriched from blood (not recorded which). The receptor's source is a woman aged 55-70 years who had recovered from COVID-19. The chain links TRBV7-6 to TRBJ2-1; 9 bases are a match to TRBD2. The CDR3 nucleotides are TGTGCCAGCAGCTTAGGCGGGAGGGATGGTGAGCAGTTCTTC. This codes for CASSLGGRDGEQFF. Full variable domain (rest looked up from reference TRBV7-6 and TRBJ2-1): GAGVSQSPRYKVTKRGQDVALRCDPISGHVSLYWYRQALGQGPEFLTYFNYEAQQDKSGLPNDRFSAERPEGSISTLTIQRTEQRDSAMYRCASSLGGRDGEQFFGPGTRLTVL.